This TCR beta chain emerged from a study of blood T cells in healthy people across ages. This CDR3 contains 13 residues. Trimming took off 6 bases at V and 2 bases at J, with 9 bases between the two ends. CDR1 is MRHNA, CDR2 SNTAGT, per germline. Together with a sample-barcoded 5' primer, a J-beta primer mix was included in a second PCR lasting about 7 to 12 cycles. TCRdb independently ran MiXCR on the 5' RACE reads; one entry per CDR3 protein. The sample records approximately 1,000,000 distinct CDR3 sequences, under 55% being singletons. V is TRBV6-4 and J is TRBJ2-3; a weak D match, TRBD1 (6 bases). Sequenced input: blood. The source is a woman aged 60-70 years in good health. The CDR3 region is CASSQGPTDTQYF. The DNA of the CDR3 is TGTGCCAGCAGCCAGGGGCCCACAGATACGCAGTATTTT.